This is a list of T cell receptor beta chains from one sample in a study of tumor-infiltrating lymphocytes in localized non-small cell lung cancer. The method was immunoSEQ multiplex PCR; TCRdb's version includes in-frame clones alone and lacks a portion of them. The table records approximately 16,000 clones, roughly 43% of them present only once. Sample: lung tumor tissue. Receptors were obtained from a human donor with non-small cell lung cancer. Each CDR3 is given with its conserved first and last residue. The D gene is left open where the match is weak. Size values are once, few and many counts, or a class for expanded clones, and some rows have none.

v_call: TRBV11-1
j_call: TRBJ2-7
d_call: -
clone_size: -
cdr3_aa: CASSGGYEQYF
cdr3_nt: TGTGCCAGCAGTGGGGGGTACGAGCAGTACTTC

v_call: TRBV10-2
j_call: TRBJ2-7
d_call: -
clone_size: many
cdr3_aa: CASSAEGYEQYF
cdr3_nt: TGCGCCAGCAGTGCAGAGGGCTACGAGCAGTACTTC

v_call: TRBV19
j_call: TRBJ1-6
d_call: -
clone_size: few
cdr3_aa: CASSMGTERYSPLHF
cdr3_nt: TGTGCCAGTAGTATGGGGACGGAAAGATATTCACCCCTCCACTTT

v_call: TRBV30
j_call: TRBJ2-7
d_call: -
clone_size: -
cdr3_aa: CAWSSVLYEQYF
cdr3_nt: TGTGCCTGGAGTTCGGTTTTGTACGAGCAGTACTTC

v_call: TRBV7-9
j_call: TRBJ2-7
d_call: -
clone_size: -
cdr3_aa: CASSLAGQGEQYF
cdr3_nt: TGTGCCAGCAGCTTAGCAGGGCAGGGCGAGCAGTACTTC

v_call: TRBV9
j_call: TRBJ1-1
d_call: -
clone_size: few
cdr3_aa: CASSAGGHTEAFF
cdr3_nt: TGTGCCAGCAGTGCCGGGGGGCACACTGAAGCTTTCTTT

v_call: TRBV30
j_call: TRBJ2-2
d_call: -
clone_size: few
cdr3_aa: CAWSVLSTGELFF
cdr3_nt: TGTGCCTGGAGTGTATTGAGCACCGGGGAGCTGTTTTTT

v_call: TRBV6-5
j_call: TRBJ2-7
d_call: TRBD1
clone_size: -
cdr3_aa: CASRGAGTGQDEQYF
cdr3_nt: TGTGCCAGCAGAGGAGCCGGGACAGGTCAGGACGAGCAGTACTTC

v_call: TRBV4-3
j_call: TRBJ2-5
d_call: TRBD2
clone_size: many
cdr3_aa: CASSQDRAGTSETQYF
cdr3_nt: TGCGCCAGCAGCCAAGACAGGGCCGGGACTAGCGAGACCCAGTACTTC

v_call: TRBV7-9
j_call: TRBJ1-6
d_call: TRBD1
clone_size: -
cdr3_aa: CASSQGDRRGSPLHF
cdr3_nt: TGCGCCAGCAGCCAAGGGGACAGGCGGGGTTCACCCCTCCACTTT

v_call: TRBV5-6
j_call: TRBJ1-6
d_call: -
clone_size: -
cdr3_aa: CASSLPRERLNSPLHF
cdr3_nt: TGTGCCAGCAGCTTGCCGAGGGAACGACTTAATTCACCCCTCCACTTT

v_call: TRBV6-1
j_call: TRBJ1-3
d_call: TRBD1
clone_size: -
cdr3_aa: CASSEVQGAFSGNTIYF
cdr3_nt: TGTGCCAGCAGTGAGGTTCAGGGGGCCTTCTCTGGAAACACCATATATTTT

v_call: TRBV5-4
j_call: TRBJ1-2
d_call: TRBD1
clone_size: once
cdr3_aa: CASSSGTDGYTF
cdr3_nt: TGTGCCAGCAGCTCGGGGACAGATGGCTACACCTTC

v_call: TRBV5-1
j_call: TRBJ2-1
d_call: -
clone_size: -
cdr3_aa: CASSRDSSAAEQFF
cdr3_nt: TGCGCCAGCAGCCGGGATTCTTCAGCGGCTGAGCAGTTCTTC

v_call: TRBV5-4
j_call: TRBJ1-6
d_call: TRBD1
clone_size: -
cdr3_aa: CASSSARQGNNSPLHF
cdr3_nt: TGTGCCAGCAGCTCAGCCAGACAGGGTAATAATTCACCCCTCCACTTT

v_call: TRBV7-2
j_call: TRBJ2-3
d_call: TRBD2
clone_size: -
cdr3_aa: CASSASSGTDTQYF
cdr3_nt: TGTGCCAGCAGCGCGTCTAGCGGGACAGATACGCAGTATTTT

v_call: TRBV13
j_call: TRBJ1-1
d_call: -
clone_size: -
cdr3_aa: CASGLGGITEAFF
cdr3_nt: TGTGCCAGCGGTTTAGGGGGGATAACTGAAGCTTTCTTT

v_call: TRBV15
j_call: TRBJ1-5
d_call: -
clone_size: -
cdr3_aa: CATSAWGRGGLNQPQHF
cdr3_nt: TGTGCCACCAGCGCCTGGGGCAGGGGCGGACTCAATCAGCCCCAGCATTTT

v_call: TRBV7-2
j_call: TRBJ1-2
d_call: TRBD1
clone_size: -
cdr3_aa: CASSGSGTGHGYTF
cdr3_nt: TGTGCCAGCAGCGGCTCCGGGACAGGGCATGGCTACACCTTC

v_call: TRBV5-4
j_call: TRBJ1-6
d_call: TRBD1
clone_size: -
cdr3_aa: CASSSRDSHPYNSPLHF
cdr3_nt: TGTGCCAGCAGCAGCCGGGACAGCCATCCCTATAATTCACCCCTCCACTTT

v_call: TRBV6-1
j_call: TRBJ2-3
d_call: -
clone_size: -
cdr3_aa: CASSALGRSTDTQYF
cdr3_nt: TGTGCCAGCAGCGCCCTGGGGAGAAGCACAGATACGCAGTATTTT

v_call: TRBV6-6
j_call: TRBJ1-2
d_call: -
clone_size: few
cdr3_aa: CASSSQTGYTF
cdr3_nt: TGTGCCAGCAGCTCCCAAACCGGCTACACCTTC